The 29 T cell receptor beta chains below all came from one sample that was sequenced in a study of radiotherapy plus CTLA-4 blockade in lung cancer. Sequencing was performed with immunoSEQ multiplex PCR; in TCRdb, only in-frame clones are kept and a portion is missing. The data show approximately 80,000 clones, with around 74% seen just once and more than 9% held by the top ten. The source was peripheral blood, collected from a patient treated with radiotherapy plus ipilimumab. These receptors were collected from a human donor with non-small cell lung cancer whose response to radiotherapy plus ipilimumab could not be evaluated.

This clone came up many times. The chain carries TRBV13 and TRBJ1-2; D not certain. This CDR3 is 14 amino acids long. CDR1 is PRHDT and CDR2 is FYEKMQ in the germline V gene (reference sequence). The V end lost 0 bases, the J end lost 8 bases, and 13 bases lay between the germline ends. In DNA form, the CDR3 reads TGTGCCAGCAGCTTAGGGGTTCAACACCCCGGCTACACCTTC. Amino acids: CASSLGVQHPGYTF.

V usage is TRBV10-3 and J usage is TRBJ1-3, with 7 bases that match TRBD1. The ends lost 6 bases at V and 3 bases at J; junction bases unmatched: 14. This CDR3 spans 17 amino acids. Per the germline V gene, CDR1 is ENHRY and CDR2 is SYGVKD. DNA for the CDR3: TGTGCCATCAGAACTAAAGACAGGGACCGTTTTGGAAACACCATATATTTT. Amino acid sequence: CAIRTKDRDRFGNTIYF.

This chain joins TRBV6-1 and TRBJ2-7; 7 nucleotides match TRBD2. V was clipped by 6 bases and J by 4 bases; unmatched bases: 6. Germline values: CDR1 MNHNS, CDR2 SASEGT. The CDR3 length is 13 residues. The CDR3 sequence: CASSGGSVYEQYF. For the CDR3, the DNA is TGTGCCAGCAGCGGGGGGTCCGTATACGAGCAGTACTTC.

This clone was found a few times. The rearrangement uses TRBV7-7 and TRBJ2-5; 10 nucleotides align to TRBD2. V shed 1 base, J shed 4 bases, and the junction held 0 bases outside the gene matches. The CDR3 is 14 amino acids. Germline V gives CDR1 SSHAT, CDR2 FNYEAQ (reference sequence). The CDR3 DNA is TGTGCCAGCAGCTTAGGACTAGCGGGAGAGACCCAGTACTTC. Translating gives CASSLGLAGETQYF.

The V and J genes are TRBV19 and TRBJ1-1; D is ambiguous. V lost 1 base and J lost 1, with 7 bases in between. This CDR3 has 14 amino acids. Germline-derived CDR1 and CDR2 are LNHDA and SQIVND (reference sequence). The CDR3 loop reads CASSIGWANTEAFF. Written as DNA, the CDR3 is TGTGCCAGTAGTATAGGGTGGGCGAACACTGAAGCTTTCTTT.

The gene calls are TRBV4-3 and TRBJ1-6, with D tentatively TRBD1 (6 bases). Per the germline V gene, CDR1 is LGHNA and CDR2 is YSLEER. The CDR3 sequence is 16 residues long. The V and J ends lost 0 bases and 7 bases respectively, with 13 bases between them. CDR3 in amino acids: CASSQDRTEKNSPLHF. The CDR3 DNA follows: TGCGCCAGCAGCCAAGATCGGACAGAAAAAAATTCACCCCTCCACTTT.

J is TRBJ1-1 and V is TRBV2; D ambiguous. The V end was cut by 4 bases, the J end by 7 bases, with 7 bases between. Germline CDR1 SNHLY, CDR2 FYNNEI. This CDR3 region has 11 residues. This CDR3 reads CASSGEYEAFF. Written as DNA, the CDR3 is TGTGCCAGCAGTGGAGAGTATGAAGCTTTCTTT.

This clone has just a few counts. The V and J genes are TRBV7-9 and TRBJ1-4, with TRBD1 matching over 7 bases. The J segment lost 0 bases and the V segment lost 3 bases, leaving 4 bases of the junction unmatched. Germline V lookup: CDR1 SEHNR, CDR2 FQNEAQ (reference sequence). CDR3 length: 16 amino acids. The DNA of the CDR3 is TGTGCCAGCAGCTTTCACAGGGGAGCAACTAATGAAAAACTGTTTTTT. It codes for CASSFHRGATNEKLFF.

DNA of the CDR3: TGTGCCAGCTCGGGACACCTAAATGAAAAACTGTTTTTT. Translating gives CASSGHLNEKLFF. The V gene is TRBV6-5, the J gene TRBJ1-4; perhaps TRBD1 as D (6 bases). V was trimmed by 8 bases and J by 5 bases, leaving 12 bases between them. This CDR3 has 13 amino acids. Germline V gene lookup returns CDR1 MNHEY and CDR2 SVGAGI.

This clone was seen only once. The chain uses TRBV19 and TRBJ1-5, with D hard to call. In germline, CDR1 is LNHDA, CDR2 SQIVND (reference sequence). CDR3 length: 16 residues. V lost 7 bases, J lost 2 bases, and 18 bases lay in between. Here the CDR3 DNA reads TGTGCCAGTACCTCCTTTGGGCCGCTCGGCAATCAGCCCCAGCATTTT. The encoded protein is CASTSFGPLGNQPQHF.

This clone was counted only a few times. This chain connects TRBV30 to TRBJ1-2; D uncertain. The length of the CDR3 is 13 residues. Trimming stripped 0 bases from V and 0 bases from J, with 5 bases between. Per the germline V gene, CDR1 is GTSNPN and CDR2 is SVGIG (reference sequence). The CDR3 DNA reads as TGTGCCTGGAGTGTACGCGCTAACTATGGCTACACCTTC. Translating gives CAWSVRANYGYTF. Combining the CDR3 with reference TRBV30 and TRBJ1-2 gives the whole variable domain SQTIHQWPATLVQPVGSPLSLECTVEGTSNPNLYWYRQAAGRGLQLLFYSVGIGQISSEVPQNLSASRPQDRQFILSSKKLLLSDSGFYLCAWSVRANYGYTFGSGTRLTVV.

This clone was found a few times. The J gene is TRBJ1-1, the V gene TRBV6-6, with 8 bases matching TRBD1. Germline trimming cut 5 bases from V and 2 bases from J; bases unmatched to any gene: 7. Looked up from germline, CDR1 is MNHNY and CDR2 is SVGAGI (reference sequence). The CDR3 contains 15 residues. The CDR3 DNA reads TGTGCCAGCAGTCCAGGGACAGGTGGAAACACTGAAGCTTTCTTT. It is translated as CASSPGTGGNTEAFF.

This clone has only one observation. V is TRBV11-2 and J is TRBJ2-7, with D perhaps matching TRBD1 (5 bases). Trimming left V 5 bases short and J 7 bases short, with 12 bases between. The CDR3 has 12 residues. Germline CDR1 is SGHAT and CDR2 is FQNNGV. This CDR3 is CASSRRVQEQYF. The CDR3 nucleotides read TGTGCCAGCAGCCGCAGGGTTCAAGAGCAGTACTTC.

The gene calls are TRBV7-2 and TRBJ1-5, with no clear D. Germline CDR1 reads SGHTA; CDR2 reads FQGNSA. The CDR3 covers 12 residues. Trimming shortened V by 6 bases and J by 6 bases, and 9 bases separated the two germline ends. DNA for the CDR3: TGTGCCAGCAGTTCCGTCGGTCAGCCCCAGCATTTT. It yields the protein CASSSVGQPQHF.

The chain has TRBV29-1 and TRBJ1-2; unclear D gene. The CDR3 runs 14 residues. CDR1 and CDR2 (germline): SQVTM, ANQGSEA. V was clipped by 3 bases and J by 6 bases, with 17 bases between them. Here the CDR3 reads CSVEYSKGTHGYTF. The CDR3 bases are TGCAGCGTTGAGTACAGCAAAGGAACCCATGGCTACACCTTC.

V usage is TRBV28 and J usage is TRBJ2-5; D unclear. Judging by the DNA end, TRBJ2-7 fits better; the J call may be wrong. CDR3 length: 12 residues. Germline CDR1 and CDR2: MDHEN and SYDVKM. In nucleotides, the CDR3 is TGTGCCAGCAGATCATTAAAGTACGAGCAGTACTTC. This translates into CASRSLKYEQYF.

This clone was seen a few times. Here the CDR3 reads CASTKEGTGRYGYTF. Written as DNA, the CDR3 is TGTGCCAGTACCAAAGAAGGGACAGGGCGCTATGGCTACACCTTC. The V and J genes are TRBV19 and TRBJ1-2; TRBD1 matches at 9 bases. Germline CDR1 LNHDA, CDR2 SQIVND (reference sequence). This CDR3 is built from 15 residues. Unmatched junction bases numbered 10, after V lost 7 bases and J lost 4 bases.

The chain links TRBV14 to TRBJ2-3, with unresolved D. Germline V gives CDR1 SGHDN, CDR2 FVKESK. The CDR3 covers 16 residues. Trimming took off 0 bases at V and 0 bases at J, with 10 bases between the two ends. The CDR3 protein is CASSQDSAASTDTQYF. DNA for the CDR3: TGTGCCAGCAGCCAAGATTCGGCGGCCAGCACAGATACGCAGTATTTT.

The rearrangement joins TRBV2 to TRBJ2-3; 11 bases align to TRBD2. V lost 5 bases, J lost 5 bases, and 6 bases stayed unmatched. There are 15 residues in the CDR3. The germline V gene encodes CDR1 SNHLY and CDR2 FYNNEI. The CDR3 nucleotides are TGTGCCAGCAGTCTGGCCCTAGCGGGGGGAGATACGCAGTATTTT. It specifies CASSLALAGGDTQYF. Complete variable domain (other parts from reference TRBV2 and TRBJ2-3): EPEVTQTPSHQVTQMGQEVILRCVPISNHLYFYWYRQILGQKVEFLVSFYNNEISEKSEIFDDQFSVERPDGSNFTLKIRSTKLEDSAMYFCASSLALAGGDTQYFGPGTRLTVL.

This sequence joins TRBV27 and TRBJ1-2; D not resolved. V dropped 6 bases and J dropped 8 bases, with 10 bases sitting between them. Germline V lookup: CDR1 MNHEY, CDR2 SMNVEV (reference sequence). This CDR3 is built from 11 residues. CDR3 bases: TGTGCCAGCAGACTGGTCCGGGGCTACACCTTC. It encodes CASRLVRGYTF.

This clone has only one observation. The chain recombines TRBV25-1 with TRBJ2-5; D is unresolved. Germline loops: CDR1 MGHDK, CDR2 SYGVNS. With 9 bases removed from V and 4 bases from J, the gap between germline ends came to 15 bases. The CDR3 is made up of 13 amino acids. For the CDR3, the DNA is TGTGCCAGTTGCCCCGTTGGGCGAGAGACCCAGTACTTC. It encodes CASCPVGRETQYF.

The rearrangement links TRBV2 to TRBJ1-1; D is possibly TRBD1 (6 bases). The CDR3 runs to 13 residues. CDR1 is SNHLY and CDR2 is FYNNEI in the germline V gene. Trimming removed 11 bases at V and 0 bases at J, with 13 bases between. The CDR3 reads CAQRGGMNTEAFF. CDR3 bases: TGTGCCCAAAGGGGGGGCATGAACACTGAAGCTTTCTTT. Together with reference TRBV2 and TRBJ1-1, the CDR3 gives the full variable domain: EPEVTQTPSHQVTQMGQEVILRCVPISNHLYFYWYRQILGQKVEFLVSFYNNEISEKSEIFDDQFSVERPDGSNFTLKIRSTKLEDSAMYFCAQRGGMNTEAFFGQGTRLTVV.

The rearrangement uses TRBV30 and TRBJ1-1; a possible D gene is TRBD1 (5 bases). This CDR3 is 13 amino acids long. V dropped 3 bases and J dropped 5 bases, with 13 bases sitting between them. Per the germline V gene, CDR1 is GTSNPN and CDR2 is SVGIG (reference sequence). The CDR3 bases are TGTGCCTGGAGGGGGCCGGGCCGGACTGAAGCTTTCTTT. This gives the protein CAWRGPGRTEAFF.

This chain joins TRBV19 and TRBJ1-1; D unresolved. This CDR3 contains 15 residues. Trimming removed 4 bases from V and 4 bases from J, with 16 bases in between. CDR1 and CDR2 from the germline V gene are LNHDA and SQIVND (reference sequence). The CDR3 bases are TGTGCCAGTAGTACACCCTCCCGCGCGGGCACTGAAGCTTTCTTT. Translated: CASSTPSRAGTEAFF.

In its sample, this clone was seen a few times. The gene calls are TRBV10-1 and TRBJ1-2, with TRBD1 matching 9 bases. The J segment lost 8 bases and the V segment lost 6 bases, leaving 10 bases of the junction unmatched. The CDR3 runs 14 residues. In germline, CDR1 is WNHNN, CDR2 SYGVQD (reference sequence). As DNA, the CDR3 is TGCGCCAGCAGCCTTTCGGGACAGGGTAACGGCTACACCTTC. It encodes CASSLSGQGNGYTF.

The sample holds one count of this clone. The CDR3 nucleotides are TGTGCCAGCAGCTTAGTGACGGGACTGTTTAGCACAGATACGCAGTATTTT. Encoded protein: CASSLVTGLFSTDTQYF. The chain combines TRBV7-9 with TRBJ2-3, with D possibly TRBD2 on 6 matching bases. V lost 1 base to trimming and J lost 0 bases, with 14 bases between them. The length of the CDR3 is 17 residues. Germline V gene lookup returns CDR1 SEHNR and CDR2 FQNEAQ (reference sequence).

CDR3 region: CAWSSGRGSYGYTF. As DNA, the CDR3 is TGTGCCTGGAGTAGTGGGAGGGGGTCCTATGGCTACACCTTC. The chain uses TRBV30 and TRBJ1-2; D is possibly TRBD1 (6 bases). Germline V CDR1 and CDR2: GTSNPN, SVGIG (reference sequence). The CDR3 is made up of 14 amino acids. Trimming removed 2 bases at V and 4 bases at J, with 14 bases between.

This chain links TRBV7-8 with TRBJ1-5; no definite D call. The CDR3 is 14 residues long. CDR1 SGHVS and CDR2 FQNEAQ come from the germline V gene. Trimming pared 5 bases from V and 0 bases from J, leaving 8 bases between. The CDR3 sequence is CASSPGYSNQPQHF. CDR3 nucleotide sequence: TGTGCCAGCAGCCCAGGATATAGCAATCAGCCCCAGCATTTT.

This chain uses TRBV4-2 with TRBJ1-1; TRBD1 aligns across 7 bases. Trimming removed 1 base from V and 3 bases from J; junction bases left unmatched: 5. CDR1 LGHNA and CDR2 YNFKEQ come from the germline V gene. The CDR3 is made up of 15 amino acids. CDR3 in amino acids: CASSQGDRAHTEAFF. The CDR3 DNA reads TGTGCCAGCAGCCAAGGTGACAGGGCGCACACTGAAGCTTTCTTT.